A single sample is the source of the 6 T cell receptor beta chains below, sequenced in a study of graft-versus-host responses after intestinal transplantation. Assay used: immunoSEQ multiplex PCR; TCRdb lists only in-frame clones, some missing. The sample contains about 86,000 clones, about 87% of which appear only once. These receptors lack a known antigen. Source: unstimulated CD4+ T cells sorted from spleen or lymph node cells, taken before transplant. These receptors all stem from a human donor who was the organ donor for an intestinal transplant.

The V and J genes are TRBV2 and TRBJ2-5; 11 nucleotides align to TRBD1. The V segment lost 6 bases and the J segment 1 base; nucleotides outside the gene matches: 1. Per germline, CDR1 SNHLY and CDR2 FYNNEI. The CDR3 covers 14 residues. In nucleotides, the CDR3 is TGTGCCAGCAGCGGGACAGGGGGCCAAGAGACCCAGTACTTC. It yields the protein CASSGTGGQETQYF.

The V gene is TRBV21-1, the J gene TRBJ2-7; whether TRBD2, the table's D call, matches the DNA was not checked. TRBV21-1 is annotated as a pseudogene. The CDR3 is 14 residues long. CDR3: CASRGLAIAYEQYF. The CDR3, as DNA: TGTGCCAGCCGCGGACTAGCGATTGCCTACGAGCAGTACTTC.

The chain carries TRBV7-2 and TRBJ2-5; D not resolved. TRBJ2-7 matches the DNA end more closely, so the J call is doubtful. Germline V CDR1 and CDR2: SGHTA, FQGNSA. The CDR3 contains 17 residues. The CDR3 loop reads CASSSTDRPRSSYEQYF. In nucleotides, the CDR3 is TGTGCCAGCAGCTCTACGGATAGGCCAAGGAGCTCCTACGAGCAGTACTTC.

This clone is a singleton in its sample. This sequence joins TRBV6-1 and TRBJ1-4, with D tentatively TRBD1 (6 bases). Trimming took 6 bases from V and 0 from J, leaving 11 bases between them. Germline CDR1 and CDR2: MNHNS and SASEGT. CDR3 length equals 15 residues. CDR3 coding DNA: TGTGCCAGCAGCCGACAGGACTCAACTAATGAAAAACTGTTTTTT. This gives the protein CASSRQDSTNEKLFF.

The chain has TRBV27 and TRBJ2-3; weak D call: TRBD2 (6 bases). This CDR3 region has 17 residues. Germline V CDR1 and CDR2: MNHEY, SMNVEV (reference sequence). V was pared by 3 bases and J by 6 bases, with 22 bases between. CDR3 loop: CASSFAGSKGTGDTQYF. The CDR3 nucleotides are TGTGCCAGCAGTTTTGCGGGGAGTAAAGGTACGGGTGATACGCAGTATTTT.

For this clone: This specimen includes other DNA sequences encoding the same CDR3. This chain uses TRBV5-1 with TRBJ2-3; 7 bases are a match to TRBD2. Per the germline V gene, CDR1 is SGHRS and CDR2 is YFSETQ. V dropped 0 bases and J dropped 4; count of bases not matched to a gene: 5. CDR3 length: 15 residues. This chain's CDR3 is CASSLAGRSADTQYF. The CDR3 DNA reads TGCGCCAGCAGCTTGGCCGGGAGGAGTGCAGATACGCAGTATTTT. Full variable domain (missing parts from reference TRBV5-1 and TRBJ2-3): KAGVTQTPRYLIKTRGQQVTLSCSPISGHRSVSWYQQTPGQGLQFLFEYFSETQRNKGNFPGRFSGRQFSNSRSEMNVSTLELGDSALYLCASSLAGRSADTQYFGPGTRLTVL.